This TCR beta chain was recorded in a study of CD8 T cells in Susac syndrome. Sequencing of TCR beta was performed on blood CD8+ and CD4+ T cells. Bulk CD8+ and CD4+ cells came from magnetic negative isolation; CD8+ TEMRA by FACS. Random hexamers were used to reverse transcribe the RNA input (roughly 0.5 to 1 ug). The method of amplification for TCR beta CDR3 was immunoSEQ multiplex PCR, covering 54 Vbeta and 13 Jbeta. TCRdb reanalysed the immunoSEQ multiplex PCR reads using MiXCR and keeps one entry per CDR3 protein. The table has approximately 190,000 distinct CDR3 sequences, approximately 95% seen once. The CDR3 consists of 15 residues. CDR1 and CDR2 from the germline V gene are SGHDT and YYEEEE. V lost 4 bases to trimming and J lost 5 bases; unmatched junction nucleotides: 6.

Source material: CD8+ T cells from PBMCs. The chain employs TRBV5-6 and TRBJ2-5; 12 nucleotides agree with TRBD2. The TCR originated in a human donor with Susac syndrome. DNA of the CDR3: TGTGCCAGCAGCCCTAGACTAGCGGGGGAGGAGACCCAGTACTTC. It codes for CASSPRLAGEETQYF.